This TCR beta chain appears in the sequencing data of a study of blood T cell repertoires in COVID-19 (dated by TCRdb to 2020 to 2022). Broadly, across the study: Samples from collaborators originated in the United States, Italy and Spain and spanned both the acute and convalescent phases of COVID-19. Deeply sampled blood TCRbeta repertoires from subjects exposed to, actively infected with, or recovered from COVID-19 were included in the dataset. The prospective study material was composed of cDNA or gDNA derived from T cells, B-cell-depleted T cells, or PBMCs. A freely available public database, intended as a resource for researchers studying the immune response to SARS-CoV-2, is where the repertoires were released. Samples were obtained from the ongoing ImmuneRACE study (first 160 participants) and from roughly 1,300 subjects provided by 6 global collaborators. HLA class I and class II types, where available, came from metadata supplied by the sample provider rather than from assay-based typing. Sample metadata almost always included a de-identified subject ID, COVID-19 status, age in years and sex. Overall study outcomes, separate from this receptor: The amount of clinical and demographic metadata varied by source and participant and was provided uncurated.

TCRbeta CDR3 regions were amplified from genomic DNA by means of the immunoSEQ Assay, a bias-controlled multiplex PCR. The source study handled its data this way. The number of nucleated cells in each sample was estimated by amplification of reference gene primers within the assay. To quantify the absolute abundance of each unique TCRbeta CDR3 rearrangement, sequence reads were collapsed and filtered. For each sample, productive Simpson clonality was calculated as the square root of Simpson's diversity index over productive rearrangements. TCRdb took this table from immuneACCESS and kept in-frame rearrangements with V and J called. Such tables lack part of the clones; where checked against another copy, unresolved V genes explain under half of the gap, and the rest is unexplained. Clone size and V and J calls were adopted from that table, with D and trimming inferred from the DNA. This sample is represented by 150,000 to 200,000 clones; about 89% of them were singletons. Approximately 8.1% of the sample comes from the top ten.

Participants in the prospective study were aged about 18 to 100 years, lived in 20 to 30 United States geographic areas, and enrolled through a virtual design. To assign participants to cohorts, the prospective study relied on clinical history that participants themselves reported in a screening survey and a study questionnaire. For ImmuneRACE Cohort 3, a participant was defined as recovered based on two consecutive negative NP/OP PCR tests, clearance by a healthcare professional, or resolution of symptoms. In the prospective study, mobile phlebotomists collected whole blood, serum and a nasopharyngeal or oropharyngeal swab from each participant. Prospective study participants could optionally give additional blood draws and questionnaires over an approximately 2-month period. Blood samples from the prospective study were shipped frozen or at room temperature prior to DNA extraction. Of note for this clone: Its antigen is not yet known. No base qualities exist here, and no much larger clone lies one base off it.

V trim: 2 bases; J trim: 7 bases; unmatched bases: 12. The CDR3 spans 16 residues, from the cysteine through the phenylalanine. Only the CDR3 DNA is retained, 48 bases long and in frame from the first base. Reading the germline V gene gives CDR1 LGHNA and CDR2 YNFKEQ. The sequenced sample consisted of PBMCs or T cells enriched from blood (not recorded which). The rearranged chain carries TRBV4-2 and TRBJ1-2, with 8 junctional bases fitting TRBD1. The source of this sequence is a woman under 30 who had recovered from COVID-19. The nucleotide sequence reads TGTGCCAGCAGCCAATTTAAGGCAGGGGGCGGGGTTGGCTACACCTTC. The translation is CASSQFKAGGGVGYTF.